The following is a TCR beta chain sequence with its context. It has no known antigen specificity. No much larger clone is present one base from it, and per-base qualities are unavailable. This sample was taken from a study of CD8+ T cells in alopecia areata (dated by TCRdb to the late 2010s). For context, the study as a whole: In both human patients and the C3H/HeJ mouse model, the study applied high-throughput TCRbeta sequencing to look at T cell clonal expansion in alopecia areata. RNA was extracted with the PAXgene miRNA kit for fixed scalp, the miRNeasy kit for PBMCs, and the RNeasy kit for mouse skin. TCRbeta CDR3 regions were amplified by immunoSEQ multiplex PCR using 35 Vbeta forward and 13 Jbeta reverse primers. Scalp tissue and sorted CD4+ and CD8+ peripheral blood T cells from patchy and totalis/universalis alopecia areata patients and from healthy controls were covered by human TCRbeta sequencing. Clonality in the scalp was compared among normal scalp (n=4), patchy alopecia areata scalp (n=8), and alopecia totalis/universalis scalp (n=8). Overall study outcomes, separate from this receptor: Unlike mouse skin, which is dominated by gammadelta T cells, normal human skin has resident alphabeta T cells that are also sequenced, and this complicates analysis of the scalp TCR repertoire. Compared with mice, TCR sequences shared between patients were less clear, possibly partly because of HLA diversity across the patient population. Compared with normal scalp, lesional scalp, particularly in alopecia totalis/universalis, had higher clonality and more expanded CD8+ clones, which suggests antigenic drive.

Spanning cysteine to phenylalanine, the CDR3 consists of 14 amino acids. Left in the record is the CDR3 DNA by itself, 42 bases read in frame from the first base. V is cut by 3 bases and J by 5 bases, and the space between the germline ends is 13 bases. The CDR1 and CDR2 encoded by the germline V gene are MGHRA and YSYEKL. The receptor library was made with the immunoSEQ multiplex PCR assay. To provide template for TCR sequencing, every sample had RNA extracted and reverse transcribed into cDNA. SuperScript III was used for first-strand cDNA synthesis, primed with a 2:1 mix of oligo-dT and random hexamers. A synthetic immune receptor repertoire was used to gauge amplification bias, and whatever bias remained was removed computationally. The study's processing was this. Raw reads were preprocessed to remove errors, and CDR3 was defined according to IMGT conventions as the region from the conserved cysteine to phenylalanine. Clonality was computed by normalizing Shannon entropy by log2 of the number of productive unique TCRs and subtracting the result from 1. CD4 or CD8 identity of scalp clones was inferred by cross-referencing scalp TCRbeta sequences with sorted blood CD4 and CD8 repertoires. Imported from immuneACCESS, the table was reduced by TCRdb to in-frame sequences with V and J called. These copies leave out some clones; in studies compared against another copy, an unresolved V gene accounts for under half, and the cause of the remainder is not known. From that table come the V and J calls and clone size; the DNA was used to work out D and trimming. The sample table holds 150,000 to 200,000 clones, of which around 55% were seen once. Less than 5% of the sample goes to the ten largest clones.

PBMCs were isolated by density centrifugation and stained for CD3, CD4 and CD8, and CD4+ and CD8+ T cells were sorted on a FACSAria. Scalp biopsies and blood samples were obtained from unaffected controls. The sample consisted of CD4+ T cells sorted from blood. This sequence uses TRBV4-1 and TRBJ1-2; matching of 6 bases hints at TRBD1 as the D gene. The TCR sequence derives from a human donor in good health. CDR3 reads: CASSQGTGQYGYTF. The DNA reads TGCGCCAGCAGCCAGGGTACAGGGCAATATGGCTACACCTTC.